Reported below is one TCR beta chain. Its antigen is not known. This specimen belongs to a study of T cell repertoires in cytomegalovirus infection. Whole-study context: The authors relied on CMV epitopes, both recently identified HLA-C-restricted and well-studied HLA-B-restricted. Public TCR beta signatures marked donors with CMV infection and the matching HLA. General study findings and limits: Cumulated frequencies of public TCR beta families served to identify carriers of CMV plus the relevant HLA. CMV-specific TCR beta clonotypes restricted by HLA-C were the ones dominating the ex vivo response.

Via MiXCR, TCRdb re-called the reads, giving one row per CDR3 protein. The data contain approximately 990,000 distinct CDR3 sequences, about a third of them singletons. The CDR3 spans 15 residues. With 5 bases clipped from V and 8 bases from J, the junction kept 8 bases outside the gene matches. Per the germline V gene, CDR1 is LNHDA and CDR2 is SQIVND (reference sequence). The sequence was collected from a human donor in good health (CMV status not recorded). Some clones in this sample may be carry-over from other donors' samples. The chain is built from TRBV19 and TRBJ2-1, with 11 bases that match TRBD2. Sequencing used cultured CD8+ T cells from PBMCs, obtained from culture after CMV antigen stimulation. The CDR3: CASSPGLAAWDEQFF. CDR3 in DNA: TGTGCCAGTAGTCCGGGACTAGCGGCTTGGGATGAGCAGTTCTTC.